These 26 T cell receptor beta chains share one sample of origin, sequenced in a study of identical twins (TCRdb year 2016). Libraries were prepared through 5' RACE. The sequencer was an Illumina HiSeq 2000. TCRdb passed the public sequencing reads through fastp at Q25 and MiXCR, retaining productive beta sequences. Each CDR3 protein gets just one entry, which takes the most common genes and DNA from the rows behind it. This sample is represented by about 530,000 distinct CDR3 sequences; around 24% of them were singletons. The top ten clonotypes cover approximately 0.52% of the sample. Separately, the same data were catalogued under a study of yellow fever vaccine responses in identical twins.

Sequenced material: CD4+ T cells sorted from blood. These receptors originate from a woman aged 18-29 years in good health.

The rearrangement joins TRBV24-1 to TRBJ2-1, with a weak D call TRBD1 (5 bases). The CDR3 has 14 residues. V was shortened by 7 bases and J by 2 bases, with 11 bases between the two germline ends. The germline V gene has CDR1 KGHDR and CDR2 SFDVKD. The CDR3 sequence: CATSADRAYNEQFF. The CDR3 DNA reads TGTGCCACCAGCGCCGACAGAGCCTACAATGAGCAGTTCTTC.

The sample holds a few counts of this clonotype. V is TRBV7-2 and J is TRBJ2-3, with TRBD2 matching 7 bases. CDR1 and CDR2 from the germline V gene are SGHTA and FQGNSA. The ends lost 7 bases at V and 3 bases at J; junction bases unmatched: 13. CDR3 length: 16 residues. DNA for the CDR3: TGTGCCAGCACCTTGAGCCCTAGCGGAGTGACAGATACGCAGTATTTT. Its protein product is CASTLSPSGVTDTQYF.

The CDR3 spells CASSSPGSGIYNSPLHF. The CDR3 coding sequence is TGTGCCAGCAGCTCGCCTGGGTCAGGCATCTATAATTCACCCCTCCACTTT. This rearrangement joins TRBV11-2 to TRBJ1-6, with D uncertain. This CDR3 spans 17 amino acids. Germline V gene lookup returns CDR1 SGHAT and CDR2 FQNNGV. The ends were cut back, 4 bases at V and 3 bases at J, with 16 bases in the middle.

In the case of this clonotype: A junction end diverges from the germline sequence, so it may reflect a read error. This chain uses TRBV11-2 with TRBJ2-1; D uncertain. There are 12 residues in the CDR3. The germline V gene has CDR1 SGHAT and CDR2 FQNNGV. This CDR3 reads CASSLGYNQQFF. The CDR3 DNA follows: TGTGCCAGCAGCCTAGGGTACAATCAGCAGTTCTTC.

The chain carries TRBV6-1 and TRBJ1-1; D is undetermined. Germline V gene data show CDR1 as MNHNS and CDR2 as SASEGT. The V gene lost 8 bases and the J gene lost 0 bases, with 16 bases spanning the gap. The CDR3 consists of 15 residues. The DNA for the CDR3 is TGTGCCAGCTCGAGTGGGCGCCGAATGAACACTGAAGCTTTCTTT. Translated, it gives CASSSGRRMNTEAFF.

This clonotype showed up just a few times. The J gene is TRBJ1-1, the V gene TRBV12-3 or TRBV12-4; 8 bases agree with TRBD1. The CDR3 totals 14 residues. J gave up 5 bases and V 5 bases, and 7 bases lay outside the gene matches. The CDR3 DNA is TGTGCCAGCAGTGACAGGGGCGGGTGGACTGAAGCTTTCTTT. Translated: CASSDRGGWTEAFF.

This rearrangement joins TRBV11-2 to TRBJ2-3, with TRBD1 as a possible D gene (5 bases). The CDR3 extends over 15 amino acids. Germline CDR1 and CDR2: SGHAT and FQNNGV. V dropped 2 bases and J dropped 4 bases, with 13 bases sitting between them. The CDR3 region is CASSLSPSRADTQYF. The CDR3 nucleotides read TGTGCCAGCAGCTTAAGCCCCTCCAGGGCAGATACGCAGTATTTT.

The gene calls are TRBV20-1 and TRBJ1-5; perhaps TRBD1 as D (5 bases). The length of the CDR3 is 15 residues. Germline V CDR1 and CDR2: DFQATT, SNEGSKA (reference sequence). Deletions cut 4 bases from V and 3 bases from J, with 16 bases between. The CDR3 nucleotides read TGCAGTGCTAACGGCGGGGCAGGGTTCAATCAGCCCCAGCATTTT. This codes for CSANGGAGFNQPQHF.

The chain is built from TRBV7-8 and TRBJ2-7; TRBD1 might be the D (5 bases). The CDR3 is 16 residues long. Per the germline V gene, CDR1 is SGHVS and CDR2 is FQNEAQ. Trimming cost V 6 bases and J 6 bases, with 24 bases left between them. The CDR3 nucleotides are TGTGCCAGCAGTCACGCTGGGGCAGGGAAACGATCCGAGCAGTACTTC. It encodes CASSHAGAGKRSEQYF.

This clonotype has just a few counts. The CDR3 sequence is CASSDQGSGSSYNEQFF. CDR3 bases: TGTGCCAGCAGTGATCAGGGTAGCGGGAGCTCCTACAATGAGCAGTTCTTC. The J gene is TRBJ2-1, the V gene TRBV2; the match to TRBD2 covers 9 bases. The CDR3 consists of 17 residues. Per germline, CDR1 SNHLY and CDR2 FYNNEI. V lost 3 bases, J lost 0 bases, and 6 bases stayed unmatched.

In its sample, this clonotype was seen a few times. The chain carries TRBV7-2 and TRBJ2-1; 7 bases map to TRBD2. Germline CDR1 SGHTA, CDR2 FQGNSA. With V trimmed by 4 bases and J by 8 bases, 11 bases remained unmatched. This CDR3 has 15 residues. CDR3 DNA sequence: TGTGCCAGCAGCTCACGGCCAGCGGGACTGGATGAGCAGTTCTTC. Its translation: CASSSRPAGLDEQFF. The full variable domain, in which reference TRBV7-2 and TRBJ2-1 provide the parts outside the CDR3, is GAGVSQSPSNKVTEKGKDVELRCDPISGHTALYWYRQSLGQGLEFLIYFQGNSAPDKSGLPSDRFSAERTGGSVSTLTIQRTQQEDSAVYLCASSSRPAGLDEQFFGPGTRLTVL.

This clonotype appeared a single time. The V call is TRBV7-9, the J call TRBJ2-7; D unclear. The CDR3 spans 12 residues. V lost 5 bases to trimming and J lost 5 bases, with 10 bases between them. Germline values: CDR1 SEHNR, CDR2 FQNEAQ (reference sequence). The CDR3 loop reads CASSQGANEQYF. The CDR3 DNA reads TGTGCCAGCAGCCAAGGCGCCAACGAGCAGTACTTC.

The chain joins TRBV11-2 to TRBJ2-2; no clear D. The length of the CDR3 is 15 residues. V shed 0 bases and J shed 3 bases, with 8 bases lying between them. Germline CDR1 and CDR2: SGHAT and FQNNGV. The CDR3 nucleotides read TGTGCCAGCAGCTTAGAGAGACTGCACACCGGGGAGCTGTTTTTT. Protein product: CASSLERLHTGELFF.

The chain joins TRBV12-3 or TRBV12-4 to TRBJ2-5; 9 bases are a match to TRBD1. This CDR3 region has 15 residues. V was clipped by 7 bases and J by 2 bases; unmatched bases: 8. CDR3 sequence reads: CASTLGTGPQETQYF. The CDR3 DNA is TGTGCCAGCACCCTCGGGACAGGGCCACAAGAGACCCAGTACTTC.

This clonotype has just a few counts. The chain is built from TRBV10-3 and TRBJ2-1, with D perhaps matching TRBD2 (6 bases). CDR1 and CDR2 from the germline V gene are ENHRY and SYGVKD. V was trimmed by 11 bases and J by 0 bases, leaving 20 bases between them. The length of the CDR3 is 16 residues. The CDR3 loop reads CARGESGSSSYNEQFF. CDR3 nucleotide sequence: TGTGCCCGCGGCGAGAGCGGGTCAAGCTCCTACAATGAGCAGTTCTTC.

This clonotype was seen only a few times. The gene calls are TRBV20-1 and TRBJ2-7; 9 nucleotides align to TRBD2. Unmatched junction bases numbered 1, after V lost 7 bases and J lost 0 bases. Germline CDR1 and CDR2: DFQATT and SNEGSKA (reference sequence). This CDR3 spans 12 amino acids. CDR3 DNA: TGCAGTGGACTAGCGGACTCCTACGAGCAGTACGTC. Protein sequence: CSGLADSYEQYV.

The J gene is TRBJ2-7, the V gene TRBV12-3 or TRBV12-4; the match to TRBD2 covers 7 bases. With 6 bases clipped from V and 2 bases from J, the junction kept 7 bases outside the gene matches. This CDR3 has 14 amino acids. The CDR3 reads CASRSSGATYEQYF. The CDR3 DNA sequence: TGTGCCAGCAGATCCAGCGGGGCCACCTACGAGCAGTACTTC.

This chain joins TRBV5-1 and TRBJ2-1, with D perhaps matching TRBD2 (6 bases). This CDR3 has 17 amino acids. From germline, CDR1 is SGHRS and CDR2 YFSETQ. Trimming pared 4 bases from V and 2 bases from J, leaving 19 bases between. The CDR3: CASSTGISGPTYNEQFF. In nucleotides, the CDR3 is TGCGCCAGCAGCACCGGGATTAGCGGCCCCACCTACAATGAGCAGTTCTTC. Combining the CDR3 with reference TRBV5-1 and TRBJ2-1 gives the whole variable domain KAGVTQTPRYLIKTRGQQVTLSCSPISGHRSVSWYQQTPGQGLQFLFEYFSETQRNKGNFPGRFSGRQFSNSRSEMNVSTLELGDSALYLCASSTGISGPTYNEQFFGPGTRLTVL.

J is TRBJ2-3 and V is TRBV5-1; possible D gene TRBD2, 6 bases. The V end lost 4 bases, the J end lost 3 bases, and 15 bases lay between the germline ends. CDR1 is SGHRS, CDR2 YFSETQ, per germline. The CDR3 extends over 15 amino acids. The CDR3 nucleotides are TGCGCCAGCAGCCCCTGGAATAGCGGAACAGATACGCAGTATTTT. The encoded protein is CASSPWNSGTDTQYF.

This clonotype appeared a few times. The chain carries TRBV9 and TRBJ2-1; the match to TRBD2 covers 9 bases. The V gene's germline CDR1 is SGDLS and CDR2 YYNGEE. The CDR3 loop spans 12 amino acids. V lost 7 bases and J lost 9; bases outside the gene matches: 5. CDR3 in amino acids: CASSGTSTEQFF. DNA for the CDR3: TGTGCCAGCTCAGGGACTAGCACTGAGCAGTTCTTC.

This sequence joins TRBV5-1 and TRBJ1-1; D not resolved. V lost 4 bases and J 3 bases, leaving 13 bases between the germline ends. The CDR3 is 14 amino acids. Germline V gene data show CDR1 as SGHRS and CDR2 as YFSETQ. The CDR3 sequence: CASSPDVPDTEAFF. Written as DNA, the CDR3 is TGCGCCAGCAGCCCAGATGTACCTGACACTGAAGCTTTCTTT. The full variable domain, in which reference TRBV5-1 and TRBJ1-1 provide the parts outside the CDR3, is KAGVTQTPRYLIKTRGQQVTLSCSPISGHRSVSWYQQTPGQGLQFLFEYFSETQRNKGNFPGRFSGRQFSNSRSEMNVSTLELGDSALYLCASSPDVPDTEAFFGQGTRLTVV.

This clonotype appeared a few times. The rearrangement links TRBV6-5 to TRBJ2-3; 7 bases agree with TRBD1. This CDR3 has 14 residues. V gave up 4 bases and J gave up 6 bases; unmatched junction bases: 7. The germline V gene has CDR1 MNHEY and CDR2 SVGAGI. CDR3 loop: CASSFTGVWDTQYF. DNA of the CDR3: TGTGCCAGCAGTTTCACAGGGGTTTGGGATACGCAGTATTTT.

This sequence joins TRBV20-1 and TRBJ2-5; D not resolved. V dropped 1 base and J dropped 5 bases, with 14 bases sitting between them. CDR3 length: 14 residues. The germline CDR1 and CDR2 sequences are DFQATT and SNEGSKA (reference sequence). This CDR3 is CSARVRRPFETQYF. The CDR3, as DNA: TGCAGTGCTAGAGTTCGACGCCCCTTTGAGACCCAGTACTTC.

The sample holds a few counts of this clonotype. The chain recombines TRBV21-1 with TRBJ2-7; TRBD2, the table's D call, lacks a check against the DNA. TRBV21-1 is given as a pseudogene. There are 13 residues in the CDR3. The CDR3 region has the DNA TGTGCCAGCAGCAAAGAGACTAGCTACGAGCAGTACTTC. It specifies CASSKETSYEQYF.

Only a few counts were recorded for this clonotype. This sequence joins TRBV5-1 and TRBJ2-2; possible D gene TRBD2, 6 bases. Trimming took 4 bases from V and 5 from J, leaving 21 bases between them. The CDR3 runs 17 residues. CDR1 is SGHRS, CDR2 YFSETQ, per germline. The CDR3, as DNA: TGCGCCAGCAGCCCCGACCGGGTAGCTAGCGTGACCGGGGAGCTGTTTTTT. It yields the protein CASSPDRVASVTGELFF.

The chain uses TRBV5-1 and TRBJ2-3, with D perhaps matching TRBD1 (6 bases). This CDR3 is built from 16 residues. Trimming shortened V by 0 bases and J by 4 bases, and 15 bases separated the two germline ends. Germline V gene lookup returns CDR1 SGHRS and CDR2 YFSETQ. The CDR3, as DNA: TGCGCCAGCAGCTTGGCCGTACAGGGTTGGGCAGATACGCAGTATTTT. Translation gives CASSLAVQGWADTQYF.